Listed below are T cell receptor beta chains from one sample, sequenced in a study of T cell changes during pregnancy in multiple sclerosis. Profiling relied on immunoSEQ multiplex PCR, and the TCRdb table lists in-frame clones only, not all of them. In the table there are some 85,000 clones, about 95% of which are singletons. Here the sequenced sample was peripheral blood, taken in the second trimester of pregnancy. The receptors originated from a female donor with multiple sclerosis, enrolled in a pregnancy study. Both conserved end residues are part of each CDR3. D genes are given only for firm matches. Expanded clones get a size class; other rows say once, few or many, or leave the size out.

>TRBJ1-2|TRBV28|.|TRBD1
CASSPYGSLGQGYGYTF
TGTGCCAGCAGTCCTTACGGATCATTGGGACAGGGTTATGGCTACACCTTC
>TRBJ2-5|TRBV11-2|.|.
CASSLEASQETQYF
TGTGCCAGCAGCTTAGAGGCCAGCCAAGAGACCCAGTACTTC
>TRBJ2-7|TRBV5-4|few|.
CASRAEQGAYEQYF
TGTGCCAGCAGGGCCGAACAGGGTGCCTACGAGCAGTACTTC
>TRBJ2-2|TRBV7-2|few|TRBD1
CASSPGTGVTGELFF
TGTGCCAGCAGTCCCGGGACAGGGGTCACCGGGGAGCTGTTTTTT
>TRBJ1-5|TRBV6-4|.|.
CASSEEAYQPQHF
TGTGCCAGCAGTGAGGAGGCATATCAGCCCCAGCATTTT
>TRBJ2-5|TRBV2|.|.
CASRPGYQETQYF
TGTGCCAGCAGGCCAGGGTACCAAGAGACCCAGTACTTC
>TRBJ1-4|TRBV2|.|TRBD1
CASRLLGTGAAIGEKLFF
TGTGCCAGCAGACTCTTAGGGACAGGGGCAGCCATCGGTGAAAAACTGTTTTTT
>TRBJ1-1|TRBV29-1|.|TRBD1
CSVVPGQGGTEAFF
TGCAGCGTTGTTCCGGGACAGGGGGGAACTGAAGCTTTCTTT
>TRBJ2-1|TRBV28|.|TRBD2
CASSLGLAGPFF
TGTGCCAGCAGTTTAGGTCTAGCGGGCCCCTTCTTC
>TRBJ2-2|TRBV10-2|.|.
CASSEWGRGNTGELFF
TGCGCCAGCAGTGAATGGGGCAGGGGGAACACCGGGGAGCTGTTTTTT
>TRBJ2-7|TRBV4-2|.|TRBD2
CASSQELAEIYEQYF
TGTGCCAGCAGCCAAGAACTAGCGGAGATTTACGAGCAGTACTTC
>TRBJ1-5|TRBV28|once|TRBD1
CASNPGGQGIPQHF
TGTGCCAGCAACCCGGGTGGACAGGGAATCCCCCAGCATTTT
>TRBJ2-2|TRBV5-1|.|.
CASSLDGTGELFF
TGCGCCAGCAGCTTGGATGGGACAGGGGAGCTGTTTTTT
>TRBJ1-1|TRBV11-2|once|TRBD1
CASSTRQGAGNTEAFF
TGTGCCAGCAGCACACGACAGGGGGCTGGGAACACTGAAGCTTTCTTT
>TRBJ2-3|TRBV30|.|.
CAWNLAAGTDTQYF
TGTGCCTGGAATCTGGCCGCCGGCACAGATACGCAGTATTTT
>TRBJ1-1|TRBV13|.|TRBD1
CASSPRQGGTEAFF
TGTGCCAGCAGCCCCCGGCAGGGGGGTACTGAAGCTTTCTTT
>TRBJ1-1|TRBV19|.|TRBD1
CASSFEQGVSTEAFF
TGTGCCAGTAGCTTTGAACAGGGGGTCTCCACTGAAGCTTTCTTT
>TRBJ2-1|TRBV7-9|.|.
CASSFVEQFF
TGTGCCAGCAGCTTCGTCGAGCAGTTCTTC
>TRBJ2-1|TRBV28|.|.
CASMRGFEQFF
TGTGCCAGCATGCGCGGGTTTGAGCAGTTCTTC
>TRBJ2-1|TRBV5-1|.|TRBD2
CASSLVAGVGGGEQFF
TGCGCCAGCAGCTTGGTAGCGGGAGTAGGAGGTGGTGAGCAGTTCTTC
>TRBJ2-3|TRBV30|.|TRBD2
CAWGLAGGTDTQYF
TGTGCCTGGGGACTAGCGGGAGGAACAGATACGCAGTATTTT
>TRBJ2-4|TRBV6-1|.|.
CASSEDIGQTLAKNIQYF
TGTGCCAGCAGTGAAGATATTGGACAGACCCTAGCCAAAAACATTCAGTACTTC
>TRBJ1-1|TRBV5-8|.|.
CASSLVRGSTEAFF
TGTGCCAGCAGCCTGGTGAGAGGGAGCACTGAAGCTTTCTTT
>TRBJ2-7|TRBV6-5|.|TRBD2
CASRGRGAGDYEQYF
TGTGCCAGCAGGGGAAGGGGCGCGGGGGATTACGAGCAGTACTTC
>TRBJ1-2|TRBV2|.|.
CASSARVNPMFYTF
TGTGCCAGCAGTGCCAGGGTCAACCCAATGTTCTACACCTTC
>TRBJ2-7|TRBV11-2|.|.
CASSTRTVQRQYF
TGTGCCAGCAGCACCCGGACAGTCCAGAGGCAGTACTTC
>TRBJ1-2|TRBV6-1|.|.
CASSESGGFYGYTF
TGTGCCAGCAGTGAAAGTGGAGGGTTCTATGGCTACACCTTC
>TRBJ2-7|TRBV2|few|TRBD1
CASRRDGQVYEQYF
TGTGCCAGCAGGAGGGACGGACAGGTCTACGAGCAGTACTTC
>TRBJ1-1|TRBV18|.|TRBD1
CASSPQATGGWNTEAFF
TGTGCCAGCTCACCCCAGGCCACAGGGGGCTGGAACACTGAAGCTTTCTTT
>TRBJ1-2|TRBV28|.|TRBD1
CATRTGSGYTF
TGTGCCACTAGGACAGGGTCTGGCTACACCTTC
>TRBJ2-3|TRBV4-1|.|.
CASSQERASTDTQYF
TGCGCCAGCAGCCAAGAGAGGGCTAGCACAGATACGCAGTATTTT
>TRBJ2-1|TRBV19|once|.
CASSIIDGGVNEQFF
TGTGCCAGTAGTATAATAGACGGCGGAGTCAATGAGCAGTTCTTC
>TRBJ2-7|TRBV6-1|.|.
CASQWASSYEQYF
TGTGCCAGCCAGTGGGCGTCCTCCTACGAGCAGTACTTC
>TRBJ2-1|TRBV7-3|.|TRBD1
CASSLTWTGSYNEQFF
TGTGCCAGCAGCTTAACTTGGACAGGTTCCTACAATGAGCAGTTCTTC
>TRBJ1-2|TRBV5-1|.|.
CASSPDGGDYGYTF
TGCGCCAGCAGCCCAGATGGGGGGGACTATGGCTACACCTTC
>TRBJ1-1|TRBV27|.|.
CASSKPGRGRDTEAFF
TGTGCCAGCAGTAAACCCGGGCGGGGTCGGGACACTGAAGCTTTCTTT
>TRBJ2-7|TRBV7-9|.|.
CASSQLEGAYEQYF
TGTGCCAGCAGCCAACTCGAGGGAGCGTACGAGCAGTACTTC
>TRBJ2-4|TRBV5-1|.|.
CASSQGRGNIQYF
TGCGCCAGCAGCCAAGGAAGGGGGAACATTCAGTACTTC
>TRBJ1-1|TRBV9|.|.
CASSPHRARGTEAFF
TGTGCCAGCAGCCCCCACAGGGCGAGGGGAACTGAAGCTTTCTTT
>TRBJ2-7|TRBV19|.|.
CASAPSGAEAYEQYF
TGTGCCAGTGCCCCAAGCGGAGCTGAAGCCTACGAGCAGTACTTC
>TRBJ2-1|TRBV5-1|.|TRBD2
CASSLTAGGLEQFF
TGCGCCAGCAGCTTGACAGCGGGAGGGCTTGAGCAGTTCTTC
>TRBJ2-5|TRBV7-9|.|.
CASLEGSLQETQYF
TGTGCCAGCCTCGAAGGGAGTTTACAAGAGACCCAGTACTTC
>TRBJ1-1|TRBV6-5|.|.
CASSSDRGTEAFF
TGTGCCAGCAGTTCCGATCGGGGCACTGAAGCTTTCTTT